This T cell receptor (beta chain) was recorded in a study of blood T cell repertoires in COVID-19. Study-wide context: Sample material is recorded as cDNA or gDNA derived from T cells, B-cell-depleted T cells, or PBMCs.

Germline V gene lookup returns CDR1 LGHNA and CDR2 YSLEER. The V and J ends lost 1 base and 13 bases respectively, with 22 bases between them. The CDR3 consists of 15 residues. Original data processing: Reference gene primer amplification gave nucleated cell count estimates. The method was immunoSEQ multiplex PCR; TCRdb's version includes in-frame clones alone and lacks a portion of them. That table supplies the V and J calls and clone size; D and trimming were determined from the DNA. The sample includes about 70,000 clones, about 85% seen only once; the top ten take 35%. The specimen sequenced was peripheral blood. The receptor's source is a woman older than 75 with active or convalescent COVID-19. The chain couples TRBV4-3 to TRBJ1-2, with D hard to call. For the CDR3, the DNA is TGCGCCAGCAGCCAAGGCCCCTCAGCGGCACAGACTCGCACCTTC. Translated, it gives CASSQGPSAAQTRTF.